Listed below are T cell receptor beta chains from one sample, sequenced in a study of shared clonotypes between healthy human individuals. The table came from immunoSEQ multiplex PCR; TCRdb's copy has only in-frame clones and leaves some out. The data contain roughly 2.2 million clones, 85% to 95% of them singletons. The sample was naive CD4+ T cells from PBMCs. Receptors originate from a young man in good health. Some clones in this sample may be carry-over from other donors' samples. The CDR3 runs from the conserved cysteine through the conserved F or W. D genes are given only for firm matches. The size entry is marked missing in some rows and otherwise reads once, few, many or a size class.

V gene	J gene	clone size	D gene	CDR3 DNA	CDR3 protein
TRBV11-2	TRBJ2-7	-	TRBD1	TGTGCCAGCAGCCCTCACTACCGGGACAGGCGCAACGAGCAGTACTTC	CASSPHYRDRRNEQYF
TRBV28	TRBJ1-3	-	-	TGTGCCAGCAGTCCACCACAGCTAGGCGGCACCATATATTTT	CASSPPQLGGTIYF
TRBV28	TRBJ2-3	-	-	TGTGCCAGCAGTTTCCCCAGGCCAGATACGCAGTATTTT	CASSFPRPDTQYF
TRBV7-9	TRBJ2-5	-	-	TGTGCCAGCAGCTTTCTTTCCGGCGAAGGCCCCCAAGAGACCCAGTACTTC	CASSFLSGEGPQETQYF
TRBV5-6	TRBJ2-7	-	TRBD1	TGTGCCAGCAGCGCCCGACAGGGGCGCGGCGAGCAGTACTTC	CASSARQGRGEQYF
TRBV19	TRBJ1-5	few	-	TGTGCCAGTACCGCGGGACCGAGTCCGCGCCAGCCCCAGCATTTT	CASTAGPSPRQPQHF
TRBV28	TRBJ2-1	once	TRBD2	TGTGCCAGCAGTTCTCGACTAGCGGGATTCTACAATGAGCAGTTCTTC	CASSSRLAGFYNEQFF
TRBV7-6	TRBJ1-3	-	TRBD1	TGTGCCAGCAGCCGGACAGGGTTCGGAAACACCATATATTTT	CASSRTGFGNTIYF
TRBV12-5	TRBJ2-1	-	TRBD2	TGTGCTAGTGGATCTAGCGGAGGATACAATGAGCAGTTCTTC	CASGSSGGYNEQFF
TRBV5-1	TRBJ2-1	-	TRBD2	TGCGCCAGCAGCTTAGGGACTAGCGGGAGGGGTAATGAGCAGTTCTTC	CASSLGTSGRGNEQFF
TRBV28	TRBJ2-7	-	-	TGTGCCAGCAGTCCAGGGGGGAAGTCCTACGAGCAGTACTTC	CASSPGGKSYEQYF
TRBV7-9	TRBJ1-5	few	-	TGTGCCAGCAGCAACTCTCGGGCAGGCCAGCCCCAGCATTTT	CASSNSRAGQPQHF
TRBV5-1	TRBJ2-7	-	-	TGCGCCAGCAGCTTAGGCGACAGGCCAGCTCTCTACGAGCAGTACTTC	CASSLGDRPALYEQYF
TRBV2	TRBJ2-1	-	-	TGTGCCAGCAGTTTGCGACTAGAACGTGGCAATGAGCAGTTCTTC	CASSLRLERGNEQFF
TRBV6-1	TRBJ2-4	once	-	TGTGCCAGCAGTAGTGGACGGCAGGGGCTAAACATTCAGTACTTC	CASSSGRQGLNIQYF
TRBV6-5	TRBJ1-2	-	-	TGTGCCAGCAGTTACAGGCGGAGAAGAACGGCGGGCTACACCTTC	CASSYRRRRTAGYTF
TRBV2	TRBJ2-2	few	-	TGTGCCAGCAGTTGGTCACCCAGCGGCACCGGGGAGCTGTTTTTT	CASSWSPSGTGELFF
TRBV6-1	TRBJ2-6	-	-	TGTGCCAGCAGTGAAGAAGCGGAGACTGGGGCCAACGTCCTGACTTTC	CASSEEAETGANVLTF
TRBV28	TRBJ2-7	-	TRBD2	TGTGCCAGCAGTTTGGGACTAGCGGGAGGGGACTACGAGCAGTACTTC	CASSLGLAGGDYEQYF
TRBV19	TRBJ1-4	-	-	TGTGCCAGTAGTATAGGGGACACCTCAGCTAATGAAAAACTGTTTTTT	CASSIGDTSANEKLFF
TRBV30	TRBJ2-2	-	-	TGTGCCTGGAGAGGAAGGGGCAACACCGGGGAGCTGTTTTTT	CAWRGRGNTGELFF
TRBV5-1	TRBJ1-1	few	-	TGCGCCAGCAGCCGGTCGGCAGTGAACACTGAAGCTTTCTTT	CASSRSAVNTEAFF
TRBV5-1	TRBJ2-7	few	-	TGCGCCAGCAGCTTGGGTAGCGGAGCCTACGAGCAGTACTTC	CASSLGSGAYEQYF
TRBV28	TRBJ1-2	-	-	TGTGCCAGCAGTTTAAGAAGGAGCTATGGCTACACCTTC	CASSLRRSYGYTF
TRBV2	TRBJ1-1	-	-	TGTGCCAGCAGTGTAGGCAGTCGGAACACTGAAGCTTTCTTT	CASSVGSRNTEAFF
TRBV12-5	TRBJ2-7	-	-	TGTGCTAGTGGTTTGCCGGGGACTGGCGACGAGCAGTACTTC	CASGLPGTGDEQYF
TRBV7-9	TRBJ1-4	-	-	TGTGCCAGCGGGGGGTGGGGTGAAAAACTGTTTTTT	CASGGWGEKLFF
TRBV6-5	TRBJ1-1	once	-	TGTGCCAGCAGTTACTCCCGGACAGTCACTGAAGCTTTCTTT	CASSYSRTVTEAFF
TRBV29-1	TRBJ2-1	-	TRBD2	TGCAGCGGGAAGGGACTAGCGGGGTACAATGAGCAGTTCTTC	CSGKGLAGYNEQFF
TRBV7-3	TRBJ1-2	-	TRBD1	TGTGCCAGCAGCTCGGGACAGGGGGATGGCTACACCTTC	CASSSGQGDGYTF
TRBV4-3	TRBJ2-7	-	TRBD1	TGCGCCAGCAGCCAAGTAGGGGACAGGGCAATCTACGAGCAGTACTTC	CASSQVGDRAIYEQYF
TRBV7-3	TRBJ2-1	-	-	TGTGCCAGCAGCTCTAGGGGTCCCACCGTCAATGAGCAGTTCTTC	CASSSRGPTVNEQFF
TRBV5-4	TRBJ2-1	-	TRBD2	TGTGCCAGCAGCTCGCCTCCGGGACTAGCGGTTACCAGCTCCTACAATGAGCAGTTCTTC	CASSSPPGLAVTSSYNEQFF
TRBV2	TRBJ1-4	-	TRBD1	TGTGCCAGCAGTGAATTAGGGGGCAGAGGGAAAAAACTGTTTTTT	CASSELGGRGKKLFF
TRBV15	TRBJ2-7	-	-	TGTGCCACCAGCAGAGTGGATCGCACCTACGAGCAGTACTTC	CATSRVDRTYEQYF
TRBV25-1	TRBJ2-3	-	TRBD1	TGTGCCAGCAGTGATCCCGACAGGGTGGTAGATACGCAGTATTTT	CASSDPDRVVDTQYF
TRBV10-2	TRBJ1-5	-	-	TGCGCCAGCAGAGGGCTTATGGGCAATCAGCCCCAGCATTTT	CASRGLMGNQPQHF
TRBV19	TRBJ2-7	-	-	TGTGCCAGTAGTAGCACATCCCTAGGGGCCTACGAGCAGTACTTC	CASSSTSLGAYEQYF
TRBV5-1	TRBJ2-2	-	TRBD1	TGCGCCAGCAGCAAAGAAGGACAGGGGATCGGGGAGCTGTTTTTT	CASSKEGQGIGELFF
TRBV29-1	TRBJ2-1	few	-	TGCAGCGTTGAAGGGACAAAGGAGCTTTACAGTGAGCAGTTCTTC	CSVEGTKELYSEQFF
TRBV29-1	TRBJ2-1	-	TRBD2	TGCAGCGTTGAAAGCGGGAGGATCTACAATGAGCAGTTCTTC	CSVESGRIYNEQFF
TRBV6-1	TRBJ2-2	-	-	TGTGCCAGCACAGGGACGAAAGGGGGGGAGCTGTTTTTT	CASTGTKGGELFF
TRBV5-5	TRBJ2-3	-	-	TGTGCCTCCCGAAAGAGGGGGAGGGGCACCACAGATACGCAGTATTTT	CASRKRGRGTTDTQYF
TRBV5-6	TRBJ2-7	-	-	TGTGCCAGCGCTCTGGGCCCCGAGCTCTACGAGCAGTACTTC	CASALGPELYEQYF
TRBV2	TRBJ2-4	-	-	TGTGCCAGCAATTTCGGGGGGCCTTTGGCAGACATTCAGTACTTC	CASNFGGPLADIQYF
TRBV28	TRBJ2-4	-	-	TGTGCCAGCAGTTTATCGGGCGGGGAAAACATTCAGTACTTC	CASSLSGGENIQYF
TRBV11-2	TRBJ2-7	-	TRBD2	TGTGCCAGCAGCTTAGATCGGCTAGCGGGCCAGCAGTACTTC	CASSLDRLAGQQYF
TRBV11-2	TRBJ2-2	-	-	TGTGCCAGCAGCTTAGTTGCGGGACTCGCGAACACCGGGGAGCTGTTTTTT	CASSLVAGLANTGELFF
TRBV23-1	TRBJ2-7	-	-	TGCGCCAGCCCGACAACGAGACAGATCTGGGGGTACGAGCAGTACTTC	CASPTTRQIWGYEQYF
TRBV5-4	TRBJ2-2	-	-	TGTGCCAGCAGCTTGGGTCAGAGAGACACCGGGGAGCTGTTTTTT	CASSLGQRDTGELFF
TRBV9	TRBJ2-1	-	-	TGTGCCAGCAGCTCGGGCGAAGGGTCCTACAATGAGCAGTTCTTC	CASSSGEGSYNEQFF
TRBV27	TRBJ2-7	-	-	TGTCTCGCCCGGGCTATGGGGGGCTACGAGCAGTACTTC	CLARAMGGYEQYF
TRBV6-6	TRBJ1-2	-	-	TGTGCCACAAAACCGAGGGAGGGTCCCTATGGCTACACCTTC	CATKPREGPYGYTF